These 21 T cell receptor beta chains were sequenced from one sample in a study of type 1 regulatory T cells. Each CDR3 protein is one row after TCRdb ran MiXCR on the reads. The sample lists over 90,000 distinct CDR3 sequences, roughly 31% occurring once. The specimen sequenced was CD4+ T cells, either the whole sample or a sorted fraction (not recorded which). These receptors originate from a human donor in good health.

This clonotype was counted between two and nine times. The rearrangement uses TRBV5-1 and TRBJ2-7, with a tentative D call TRBD2 (5 bases). The CDR3 has 13 residues. Deletions cut 4 bases from V and 6 bases from J, with 14 bases between. Per the germline V gene, CDR1 is SGHRS and CDR2 is YFSETQ. This CDR3 reads CASSAGMRAEQYF. In DNA, the CDR3 is TGCGCCAGCAGCGCCGGTATGAGGGCCGAGCAGTACTTC.

This clonotype was seen more than once but under ten times. The chain couples TRBV18 to TRBJ1-2; D is unclear. The V and J ends lost 4 bases and 8 bases respectively, with 17 bases between them. CDR1 KGHSH and CDR2 LQKENI come from the germline V gene. The CDR3 sequence is 14 residues long. DNA for the CDR3: TGTGCCAGCTCACTGGACCGGTCCAGTGAGGGCTACACCTTC. It specifies CASSLDRSSEGYTF.

Notes on this clonotype: The germline gene is not matched at one end of the junction; a read error may be the cause. This rearrangement joins TRBV4-1 to TRBJ1-6; D is possibly TRBD1 (6 bases). The germline V gene has CDR1 MGHRA and CDR2 YSYEKL. CDR3 length: 17 amino acids. Here the CDR3 DNA reads TGCGCCAGCAGCCATGGACGGACAGCCCTCTATAGTTCACCCCTCCACTTT. Protein: CASSHGRTALYSSPLHF.

This clonotype was detected a few times. The V call is TRBV12-3 or TRBV12-4, the J call TRBJ2-1; TRBD2 matches at 9 bases. Germline trimming cut 1 base from V and 5 bases from J; bases unmatched to any gene: 6. The CDR3 runs to 16 residues. The chain's CDR3 is CASSLGTSGFHNEQFF. DNA for the CDR3: TGTGCCAGCAGTTTAGGAACTAGCGGGTTTCACAATGAGCAGTTCTTC.

This chain links TRBV7-6 with TRBJ1-2; D is undetermined. Trimming stripped 2 bases from V and 8 bases from J, with 27 bases between. This CDR3 comprises 18 residues. The V gene's germline CDR1 is SGHVS and CDR2 FNYEAQ. CDR3 sequence (DNA): TGTGCCAGCAGCTTATTCACTATCCTAGACGGGCCCTCCGGAGGCTACACCTTC. Translating gives CASSLFTILDGPSGGYTF.

This clonotype showed up just a few times. The chain links TRBV6-5 to TRBJ1-2; possibly TRBD1 for D (5 bases). From germline, CDR1 is MNHEY and CDR2 SVGAGI. CDR3 length: 13 residues. V was trimmed by 0 bases and J by 3 bases, leaving 5 bases between them. CDR3 nucleotides: TGTGCCAGCAGTTACTCAGGGGACTATGGCTACACCTTC. This translates into CASSYSGDYGYTF.

This clonotype was detected only a few times. V gene TRBV27 combines with J gene TRBJ2-7; 11 bases agree with TRBD2. The germline V gene encodes CDR1 MNHEY and CDR2 SMNVEV (reference sequence). The trim removed 7 bases at V and 1 base at J, leaving 6 bases unmatched. The CDR3 totals 15 residues. CDR3 in amino acids: CASNPGTSGSYEQYF. CDR3 DNA: TGTGCCAGCAACCCCGGGACTAGCGGTTCCTACGAGCAGTACTTC.

The chain recombines TRBV5-5 with TRBJ2-4; 7 bases align to TRBD2. CDR3 length equals 14 residues. After removal of 2 bases from V and 8 bases from J, the junction contained 7 bases not matched to a gene. Germline V lookup: CDR1 SGHKS, CDR2 YYEKEE (reference sequence). The CDR3 nucleotides read TGTGCCAGCAGCTTCGGCCAACGGGAGGACATTCAGTACTTC. This gives the protein CASSFGQREDIQYF.

This clonotype was seen more than once but under ten times. This chain uses TRBV5-1 with TRBJ2-5; D unresolved. Per germline, CDR1 SGHRS and CDR2 YFSETQ. V shed 1 base and J shed 1 base, with 14 bases lying between them. The length of the CDR3 is 16 residues. CDR3 region: CASSLWGREAQETQYF. CDR3 DNA: TGCGCCAGCAGCTTGTGGGGTCGAGAGGCCCAAGAGACCCAGTACTTC.

This clonotype was seen more than once but under ten times. The chain carries TRBV7-2 and TRBJ2-1, with D possibly TRBD1 on 6 matching bases. This CDR3 contains 14 residues. Germline assignment: CDR1 SGHTA and CDR2 FQGNSA. V gave up 2 bases and J gave up 11 bases, with 16 bases separating them. This CDR3 reads CASSLPSRGTQQFF. In DNA form, the CDR3 reads TGTGCCAGCAGCTTACCCTCGAGGGGGACCCAGCAGTTCTTC.

This clonotype turned up a few times. The J gene is TRBJ2-7, the V gene TRBV7-9; the match to TRBD1 covers 12 bases. CDR1 SEHNR and CDR2 FQNEAQ come from the germline V gene (reference sequence). The CDR3 consists of 16 residues. V dropped 3 bases and J dropped 5; count of bases not matched to a gene: 8. The CDR3 region is CASSFGDRGQIHEQYF. The CDR3 DNA follows: TGTGCCAGCAGCTTTGGGGACAGGGGGCAAATCCACGAGCAGTACTTC.

This clonotype was detected only a few times. The gene calls are TRBV12-3 or TRBV12-4 and TRBJ2-1, with TRBD1 matching 11 bases. The CDR3 spans 15 residues. Losses at the gene ends were 6 bases for V and 7 bases for J; bases not matched to a gene: 8. This CDR3 reads CASSRTGGAGNEQFF. As DNA, the CDR3 is TGTGCCAGCAGCCGGACAGGGGGCGCCGGGAATGAGCAGTTCTTC.

The rearrangement joins TRBV29-1 to TRBJ1-4, with 7 bases fitting TRBD1. The length of the CDR3 is 15 residues. Germline V gene sequence: CDR1 SQVTM, CDR2 ANQGSEA. With V trimmed by 1 base and J by 4 bases, 6 bases remained unmatched. The CDR3 nucleotides read TGCAGCGTTGAAGCGGGGACAGCTTTTAATGAAAAACTGTTTTTT. Translation: CSVEAGTAFNEKLFF. Full variable domain (missing parts from reference TRBV29-1 and TRBJ1-4): SAVISQKPSRDICQRGTSLTIQCQVDSQVTMMFWYRQQPGQSLTLIATANQGSEATYESGFVIDKFPISRPNLTFSTLTVSNMSPEDSSIYLCSVEAGTAFNEKLFFGSGTQLSVL.

This clonotype occurred a few times. This sequence joins TRBV6-2 or TRBV6-3 and TRBJ2-5; TRBD2 matches 8 bases. V gave up 2 bases and J gave up 5 bases; unmatched junction bases: 4. Germline V gives CDR1 MNHEY, CDR2 SVGEGT. This CDR3 region has 14 residues. This CDR3 is CASSYTGGMETQYF. The CDR3 DNA reads TGTGCCAGCAGTTACACGGGGGGGATGGAGACCCAGTACTTC.

The V call is TRBV5-1, the J call TRBJ2-2; possibly TRBD1 for D (5 bases). With 4 bases removed from V and 6 bases from J, the gap between germline ends came to 13 bases. Per germline, CDR1 SGHRS and CDR2 YFSETQ. This CDR3 region has 14 residues. In DNA, the CDR3 is TGCGCCAGCAGCGCAATGCTAGGGGCCGGGGAGCTGTTTTTT. Its translation is CASSAMLGAGELFF.

The rearrangement joins TRBV27 to TRBJ1-5, with D possibly TRBD1 on 5 matching bases. Germline V gives CDR1 MNHEY, CDR2 SMNVEV (reference sequence). Trimming pared 6 bases from V and 7 bases from J, leaving 16 bases between. The CDR3 is 14 amino acids. The CDR3 nucleotides read TGTGCCAGCAGAACTACAGGCGGAGGGCAGCCCCAGCATTTT. Translated, it gives CASRTTGGGQPQHF.

The chain links TRBV6-2 or TRBV6-3 to TRBJ2-5; TRBD1 agrees at 8 bases. The CDR3 covers 15 residues. Trimming at V came to 2 bases and at J to 3 bases, leaving 5 bases not matched to a gene. The V gene's germline CDR1 is MNHEY and CDR2 SVGEGT. The DNA of the CDR3 is TGTGCCAGCAGTTACCCTCGGACAGGGAAAGAGACCCAGTACTTC. It encodes CASSYPRTGKETQYF.

This clonotype was detected ten times or more. The chain uses TRBV5-6 and TRBJ2-2, with TRBD1 matching 10 bases. J gave up 7 bases and V 4 bases, and 7 bases lay outside the gene matches. The germline CDR1 and CDR2 sequences are SGHDT and YYEEEE. This CDR3 has 15 residues. The CDR3 bases are TGTGCCAGCAGCCCTAGACAGGGGGCCGGCGGGGAGCTGTTTTTT. Translation: CASSPRQGAGGELFF.

This chain uses TRBV4-1 with TRBJ2-3; 10 bases align to TRBD2. The germline V gene encodes CDR1 MGHRA and CDR2 YSYEKL. This CDR3 is 18 amino acids long. V dropped 0 bases and J dropped 4; count of bases not matched to a gene: 10. This CDR3 reads CASSQEERASGSADTQYF. CDR3 nucleotides: TGCGCCAGCAGCCAAGAGGAGCGAGCTAGCGGGAGTGCAGATACGCAGTATTTT.

The rearrangement links TRBV11-2 to TRBJ2-1, with 8 bases lining up with TRBD2. Per germline, CDR1 SGHAT and CDR2 FQNNGV. The ends lost 1 base at V and 4 bases at J; junction bases unmatched: 15. The CDR3 covers 19 residues. CDR3 protein: CASSLVEFGLAGVYNEQFF. The CDR3 DNA reads as TGTGCCAGCAGCTTAGTCGAGTTTGGTCTAGCGGGCGTATACAATGAGCAGTTCTTC.

This clonotype has more than one count but fewer than ten. This rearrangement joins TRBV5-4 to TRBJ2-1; D possibly corresponds to TRBD2 (7 bases). V shed 0 bases and J shed 3 bases, with 22 bases lying between them. CDR3 length: 19 amino acids. Per the germline V gene, CDR1 is SGHNT and CDR2 is YYREEE (reference sequence). The CDR3 DNA reads TGTGCCAGCAGCTTGGTACAGGGTCTGGCGGGAGCCCTCTACAATGAGCAGTTCTTC. It yields the protein CASSLVQGLAGALYNEQFF.